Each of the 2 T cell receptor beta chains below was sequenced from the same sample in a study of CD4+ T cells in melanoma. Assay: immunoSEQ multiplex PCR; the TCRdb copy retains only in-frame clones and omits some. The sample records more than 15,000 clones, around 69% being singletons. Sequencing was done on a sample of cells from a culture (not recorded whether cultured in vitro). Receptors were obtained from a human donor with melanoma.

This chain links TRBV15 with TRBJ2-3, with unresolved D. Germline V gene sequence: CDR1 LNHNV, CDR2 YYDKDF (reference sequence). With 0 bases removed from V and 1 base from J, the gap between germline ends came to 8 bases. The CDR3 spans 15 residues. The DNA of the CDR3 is TGTGCCACCAGCAGAGATGTCACACGCACAGATACGCAGTATTTT. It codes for CATSRDVTRTDTQYF.

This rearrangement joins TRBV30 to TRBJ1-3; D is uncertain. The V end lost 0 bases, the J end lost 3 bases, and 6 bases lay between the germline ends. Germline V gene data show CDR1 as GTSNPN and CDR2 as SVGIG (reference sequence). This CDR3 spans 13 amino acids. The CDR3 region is CAWSVSRGNTIYF. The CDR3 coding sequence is TGTGCCTGGAGTGTAAGCCGTGGAAACACCATATATTTT.